This T cell receptor (delta chain) was retrieved from a study of γδ T cells in repeated Plasmodium falciparum infection. TCRdb reanalyzed the multiplex PCR reads using CATT. This sample has about 51,000 delta-chain clones, with about 2% found just once. Flow sorting of PBMC yielded separate Vgamma9/Vdelta2+ and Vdelta2-negative gammadelta T cell populations for bulk repertoire analysis. Germline V gene lookup returns CDR1 TSWWSYY and CDR2 QGS. The V segment lost 0 bases and the J segment 5 bases; nucleotides outside the gene matches: 35. CDR3 size: 26 residues. Of note for this clone: The same CDR3 can be traced to other DNA sequences in this sample.

The sequenced material came from gamma-delta T cells from blood. This chain uses TRDV1 with TRDJ1, with TRDD3 identical over 11 bases. The clonotype comes from a pool of human donors (malaria-infected and uninfected, not separated). Here the CDR3 reads CALGELSNPVHTSHWGIKGSTDKLIF. In nucleotides, the CDR3 is TGTGCTCTTGGGGAACTATCTAATCCGGTCCACACCTCCCACTGGGGGATAAAAGGGTCCACTGATAAACTCATCTTT.